The entry below describes one TCR beta chain. Antigen: not known. Per germline, CDR1 SEHNR and CDR2 FQNEAQ (reference sequence). The V gene lost 3 bases and the J gene lost 3 bases, with 12 bases spanning the gap. The CDR3 extends over 15 amino acids. This entry is derived from a study of CD8 T cells in Susac syndrome. Study as a whole: Patients with Susac syndrome were therapy-naive, taking corticosteroids, with some also receiving intravenous immunoglobulin, or taking intravenous immunoglobulin alone at the time their blood was drawn. Findings of the study overall: The number of Susac-specific public clones found was about 15 in total CD8+ repertoires and 4 to 6 in CD8+ TEMRA repertoires.

Reverse transcription of roughly 0.5 to 1 ug RNA used random hexamers. The amplification used immunoSEQ multiplex PCR on TCR beta CDR3; it spanned 54 Vbeta and 13 Jbeta. MiXCR, applied by TCRdb to the immunoSEQ multiplex PCR reads, yields one record per CDR3 protein. The table shows approximately 80,000 distinct CDR3 sequences, with approximately 94% occurring only once. The chain links TRBV7-9 to TRBJ2-1; weak D call: TRBD1 (5 bases). Material for sequencing was CD8+ T cells from PBMCs. The receptor comes from a human donor with Susac syndrome. CDR3 in DNA: TGTGCCAGCAGCTTCGGCAGGACAAGCTACAATGAGCAGTTCTTC. It specifies CASSFGRTSYNEQFF.